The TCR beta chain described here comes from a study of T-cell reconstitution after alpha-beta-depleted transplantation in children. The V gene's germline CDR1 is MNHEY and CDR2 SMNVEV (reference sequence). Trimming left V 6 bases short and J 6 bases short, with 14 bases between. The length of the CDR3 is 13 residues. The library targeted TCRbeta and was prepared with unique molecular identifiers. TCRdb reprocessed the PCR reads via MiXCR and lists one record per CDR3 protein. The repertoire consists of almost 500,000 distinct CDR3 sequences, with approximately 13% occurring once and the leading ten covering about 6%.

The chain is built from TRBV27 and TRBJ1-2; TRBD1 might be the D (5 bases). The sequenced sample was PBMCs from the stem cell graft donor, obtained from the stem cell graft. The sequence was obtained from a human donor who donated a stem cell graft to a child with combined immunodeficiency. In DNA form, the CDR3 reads TGTGCCAGCAGAACACCGGGACCGAATGGCTACACCTTC. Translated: CASRTPGPNGYTF.